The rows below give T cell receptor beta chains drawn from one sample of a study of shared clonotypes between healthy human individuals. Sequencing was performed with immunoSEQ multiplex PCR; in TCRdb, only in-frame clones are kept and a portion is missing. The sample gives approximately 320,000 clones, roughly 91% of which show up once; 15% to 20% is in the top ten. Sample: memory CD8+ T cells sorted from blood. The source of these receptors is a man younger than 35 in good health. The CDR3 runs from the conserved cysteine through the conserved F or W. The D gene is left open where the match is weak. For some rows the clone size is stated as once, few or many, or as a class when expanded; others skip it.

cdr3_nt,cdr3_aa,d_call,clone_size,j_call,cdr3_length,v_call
TGTGCCAGCAGTTACGGAGGGGGCGAGGCCCAGCATTTT,CASSYGGGEAQHF,TRBD1,NA,TRBJ1-5,13,TRBV6-5
TGTGCCAGCAGTTACTCCGGACAGGGGTTGAACGAGCAGTACTTC,CASSYSGQGLNEQYF,TRBD1,NA,TRBJ2-7,15,TRBV6-6
TGTGCCAGCAGCTACGGTGAGCAGTTCTTC,CASSYGEQFF,NA,once,TRBJ2-1,10,TRBV6-1
TGTGCCAGCAGCCAGGGGGTAGCGGGAGAGGGTTACAATGAGCAGTTCTTC,CASSQGVAGEGYNEQFF,TRBD2,once,TRBJ2-1,17,TRBV11-3
TGTGCCAGCAGCGAGCACCCAGGGAAAAGCACAGATACGCAGTATTTT,CASSEHPGKSTDTQYF,NA,NA,TRBJ2-3,16,TRBV6-6
TGTGCCAGCAGCAGTAGTGGCACCGGGGAGCTGTTTTTT,CASSSSGTGELFF,NA,NA,TRBJ2-2,13,TRBV21-1
TGTGCCATCAGTAACCGGGACAGGGACACCGGGGAGCTGTTTTTT,CAISNRDRDTGELFF,TRBD1,NA,TRBJ2-2,15,TRBV10-3
TGTGCCAGCAGTGCCGAGGGGGGACCTTGGGGCTACACCTTC,CASSAEGGPWGYTF,NA,NA,TRBJ1-2,14,TRBV2
TGTGCCAGCAGCTTAGCCCATCATCGAGGGGAAAGCAACGGGGAGCTGTTTTTT,CASSLAHHRGESNGELFF,NA,NA,TRBJ2-2,18,TRBV7-2
TGTGCCAGCAGCCCTCAAAACATTCAGTACTTC,CASSPQNIQYF,NA,NA,TRBJ2-4,11,TRBV11-2
TGTGCCAGCAGCCCGGCTCCCAGGGGACGAGCATCCTACGAGCAGTACTTC,CASSPAPRGRASYEQYF,NA,NA,TRBJ2-7,17,TRBV7-9
TGCAGCATACCCGGTGGAGGGGATGGAGAGACCCAGTACTTC,CSIPGGGDGETQYF,NA,NA,TRBJ2-5,14,TRBV29-1
TGTGCCAGCAGTTTCGTTACGGGGGTTAATTCACCCCTCCACTTT,CASSFVTGVNSPLHF,NA,few,TRBJ1-6,15,TRBV27
TGCGCCAGCAGCTTGTGGGGTCGGGGTCCGCGCTCGAACACTGAAGCTTTCTTT,CASSLWGRGPRSNTEAFF,NA,once,TRBJ1-1,18,TRBV5-1
TGTGCCATCAGTGGGCAATTAGGGACTAGCGGGGCTCGGACGATATCCTACAATGAGCAGTTCTTC,CAISGQLGTSGARTISYNEQFF,TRBD2,NA,TRBJ2-1,22,TRBV10-3
TGTGCCAGCAGCTTAGCCAGCGGGTGGGAAGAATCCTACGAGCAGTACTTC,CASSLASGWEESYEQYF,NA,many,TRBJ2-7,17,TRBV7-8
TGTGCCAGCAGCCGAAACAGGGGCCAATCCTACAATGAGCAGTTCTTC,CASSRNRGQSYNEQFF,TRBD1,NA,TRBJ2-1,16,TRBV7-2
TGTGCCAGCAGGCCTACAGGGGAATCGGACACTGAAGCTTTCTTT,CASRPTGESDTEAFF,TRBD1,NA,TRBJ1-1,15,TRBV7-9
TGTGCCAGCAGCCAAGGGCAGGGCTACGAGCAGTACTTC,CASSQGQGYEQYF,NA,NA,TRBJ2-7,13,TRBV14
TGTGCCAGCAGTTTATTGGCAAGCTTAGGGACAGCGAATGAAAAACTGTTTTTT,CASSLLASLGTANEKLFF,TRBD1,NA,TRBJ1-4,18,TRBV27
TGTGCCAGCAGCTTTGGTGAGCAGTTCTTC,CASSFGEQFF,NA,NA,TRBJ2-1,10,TRBV11-2
TGTGCCAGCAGCCCTACGAGAGGACAGGGGCCTGGAGGCTACACCTTC,CASSPTRGQGPGGYTF,TRBD1,few,TRBJ1-2,16,TRBV5-4
TGTGCCAGCAGCATAGGCCGGCCCTACGAGCAGTACTTC,CASSIGRPYEQYF,NA,NA,TRBJ2-7,13,TRBV28
TGTGCCAGCAGCTCCGCTATGGAGCAGTACTTC,CASSSAMEQYF,NA,NA,TRBJ2-7,11,TRBV7-9
TGTGCCAGCAGCTTGGGGACTCCAATTGGGTCTGAGCAGTTCTTC,CASSLGTPIGSEQFF,NA,once,TRBJ2-1,15,TRBV7-6
TGTGCCAGCAGCTTGGTCCTGGACTATCTTCAAGAGACCCAGTACTTC,CASSLVLDYLQETQYF,NA,NA,TRBJ2-5,16,TRBV5-6
TGTGCCAGCAGCTCCGGGGGGCGAGAGACCCAGTACTTC,CASSSGGRETQYF,NA,many,TRBJ2-5,13,TRBV5-4
TGTGCCAGCAGTTCAGGGGCCACCCGGGTGACCATATATTTT,CASSSGATRVTIYF,NA,NA,TRBJ1-3,14,TRBV28
TGCGCCAGCAGCCGCAGGGACACCACCTGGGACACCATATATTTT,CASSRRDTTWDTIYF,NA,NA,TRBJ1-3,15,TRBV4-1
TGTGCCAGCAGCTTCGCTATCGAGCAGTACTTC,CASSFAIEQYF,NA,NA,TRBJ2-7,11,TRBV7-9
TGTGCCAGCAGTCACTTGTCGGTATTCTATGGCTACACCTTC,CASSHLSVFYGYTF,NA,NA,TRBJ1-2,14,TRBV28
TGTGCCATCAGTGAGCACAGTTTTAACTATGGCTACACCTTC,CAISEHSFNYGYTF,NA,NA,TRBJ1-2,14,TRBV10-3
TGTGCCAGCAGTTCACAGCGGGGGGATCTTCTCGGGGAGCTGTTTTTT,CASSSQRGDLLGELFF,TRBD2,once,TRBJ2-2,16,TRBV28
TGTGCCAGCAGTTCGACGGGGGTTAGCTACACCTTC,CASSSTGVSYTF,NA,NA,TRBJ1-2,12,TRBV28
TGTGCCAGCAGGGCCTACAATGAGCAGTTCTTC,CASRAYNEQFF,NA,many,TRBJ2-1,11,TRBV6-5
TGTGCCAGCAGTTTAAGGGGATTCTACTCCTCACAAGAGACCCAGTACTTC,CASSLRGFYSSQETQYF,NA,few,TRBJ2-5,17,TRBV28
TGCGCCAGCAGTCACTCAGCAAATATGAACACTGAAGCTTTCTTT,CASSHSANMNTEAFF,NA,NA,TRBJ1-1,15,TRBV23-1
TGCGCCAGCAGCATCCGGACTAGCGGGAGCTCCTACGAGCAGTACTTC,CASSIRTSGSSYEQYF,TRBD2,NA,TRBJ2-7,16,TRBV5-1
TGCGCCAGCAGCCAAGTCGAGGGAATCTTTAATGAGCAGTTCTTC,CASSQVEGIFNEQFF,NA,NA,TRBJ2-1,15,TRBV4-3
TGCGCCAGCAGCCCCTCGGGACAGGGCTCCTACGAGCAGTACTTC,CASSPSGQGSYEQYF,TRBD1,few,TRBJ2-7,15,TRBV4-1
TGTGCCACCCGGGACATCCGATTAAGCTCCTACGAGCAGTACTTC,CATRDIRLSSYEQYF,NA,NA,TRBJ2-7,15,TRBV19
TGTGCAAGTCGCTTAGCGCCGGGAAATCCCTACGAGCAGTACTTC,CASRLAPGNPYEQYF,NA,NA,TRBJ2-7,15,TRBV12-2
TGTGCCAGCAGCACGGACGCAAACTCCTACAATGAGCAGTTCTTC,CASSTDANSYNEQFF,NA,once,TRBJ2-1,15,TRBV7-9
TGTGCCAGCAGCCCAGGGGACTCAAACTACGAGCAGTACTTC,CASSPGDSNYEQYF,NA,NA,TRBJ2-7,14,TRBV7-9
TGTGCCATCAGTGATGATAGCCTACACCAAGAGACCCAGTACTTC,CAISDDSLHQETQYF,NA,many,TRBJ2-5,15,TRBV10-3
TGTGCCAGCAGGGGGGACACTGAAGCTTTCTTT,CASRGDTEAFF,NA,NA,TRBJ1-1,11,TRBV28
TGTGCCAGCAGTCTGACAGGGGCATCTCAGCCCCAGCATTTT,CASSLTGASQPQHF,TRBD1,once,TRBJ1-5,14,TRBV28